The 21 T cell receptor beta chains given below trace back to one sample, sequenced in a study of shared clonotypes between healthy human individuals. Measured with immunoSEQ multiplex PCR; TCRdb has only the in-frame clones, and not every one. The sample has about 2.4 million clones; under 95% are singletons. The sample consisted of naive CD4+ T cells from PBMCs. Subset here: CD45RA+ positively selected. These TCRs come from a young man in good health. Some clones in this sample may be carry-over from other donors' samples.

J is TRBJ1-3 and V is TRBV9; TRBD1 might be the D (5 bases). CDR1 and CDR2 from the germline V gene are SGDLS and YYNGEE. Trimming left V 2 bases short and J 6 bases short, with 9 bases between. The CDR3 contains 13 residues. CDR3 region: CASSVGGTNTIYF. CDR3 DNA sequence: TGTGCCAGCAGCGTGGGGGGTACAAACACCATATATTTT.

Concerning this clone: Germline is not matched at one junction end, which may reflect a read error. The chain carries TRBV6-5 and TRBJ2-7, with D maybe TRBD2 (6 bases). The length of the CDR3 is 15 residues. The germline CDR1 and CDR2 sequences are MNHEY and SVGAGI. The CDR3 DNA follows: TGTGCCAGCAGTCCCCAACTAGCCCGCTCCCACGAGCAGTACTTC. This encodes CASSPQLARSHEQYF.

The table lists this clone with a few counts. Within the sample, other DNA sequences also encode this same CDR3. The V and J genes are TRBV2 and TRBJ1-1, with TRBD1 as a possible D gene (5 bases). The ends were cut back, 6 bases at V and 2 bases at J, with 10 bases in the middle. Germline values: CDR1 SNHLY, CDR2 FYNNEI. This CDR3 region has 13 residues. The CDR3 loop is CASSPGTNTEAFF. The CDR3, as DNA: TGTGCCAGCAGCCCAGGGACTAACACTGAAGCTTTCTTT.

Comment on this clone: The same CDR3 can be traced to other DNA sequences in this sample. V is TRBV5-1 and J is TRBJ2-3, with 9 bases fitting TRBD1. Germline values: CDR1 SGHRS, CDR2 YFSETQ. The CDR3 runs to 15 residues. The ends lost 2 bases at V and 3 bases at J; junction bases unmatched: 4. CDR3 sequence (DNA): TGCGCCAGCAGCTTACAGGGGGCAAGTACAGATACGCAGTATTTT. Amino acid sequence: CASSLQGASTDTQYF.

V usage is TRBV18 and J usage is TRBJ1-1; D unresolved. Germline V CDR1 and CDR2: KGHSH, LQKENI. The CDR3 is 13 residues long. Trimming stripped 4 bases from V and 1 base from J, with 7 bases between. The chain's CDR3 is CASSQEKNTEAFF. The CDR3 DNA reads TGTGCCAGCTCACAGGAGAAGAACACTGAAGCTTTCTTT.

This clone appeared a single time. V gene TRBV25-1 combines with J gene TRBJ2-1, with 9 bases matching TRBD2. There are 16 residues in the CDR3. The V segment lost 3 bases and the J segment 0 bases; nucleotides outside the gene matches: 3. Germline loops: CDR1 MGHDK, CDR2 SYGVNS. This CDR3 is CASSELSGGSYNEQFF. The DNA for the CDR3 is TGTGCCAGCAGTGAGCTTAGCGGGGGCTCCTACAATGAGCAGTTCTTC.

CDR3 bases: TGTGCCATCAGTGGAACAGTAGTTCAAGAGACCCAGTACTTC. This gives the protein CAISGTVVQETQYF. The chain carries TRBV10-3 and TRBJ2-5, with D unresolved. Germline CDR1 and CDR2: ENHRY and SYGVKD. This CDR3 region has 14 residues. V gave up 4 bases and J gave up 2 bases, with 11 bases separating them.

The chain employs TRBV23-1 and TRBJ2-6; TRBD1 agrees at 7 bases. TRBV23-1 is assigned to the ORF class and has an uncertain function. CDR3 size: 20 residues. The ends lost 3 bases at V and 0 bases at J; junction bases unmatched: 14. This CDR3 reads CASSQYRGAACDSGANVLTF. CDR3 DNA: TGCGCCAGCAGTCAGTACAGGGGAGCGGCCTGTGACTCTGGGGCCAACGTCCTGACTTTC.

CDR3 residues: CASRLAGSYEQYF. CDR3 coding DNA: TGTGCCAGCAGGCTAGCGGGGTCCTACGAGCAGTACTTC. V and J are TRBV7-9 and TRBJ2-7; TRBD2 matches 9 bases. The V segment lost 6 bases and the J segment 1 base; nucleotides outside the gene matches: 1. The CDR3 is made up of 13 amino acids. Germline V gene data show CDR1 as SEHNR and CDR2 as FQNEAQ (reference sequence).

This sequence joins TRBV10-2 and TRBJ1-1; possible D gene TRBD1, 6 bases. V was clipped by 8 bases and J by 6 bases, with 19 bases between them. The CDR3 covers 14 residues. Looked up from germline, CDR1 is WSHSY and CDR2 is SAAADI. CDR3 protein: CASCPAGGRAEAFF. CDR3 nucleotides: TGCGCCAGCTGCCCCGCGGGGGGCCGGGCTGAAGCTTTCTTT.

The V and J genes are TRBV15 and TRBJ2-7, with 8 bases matching TRBD2. Trimming removed 6 bases from V and 5 bases from J; junction bases left unmatched: 9. From germline, CDR1 is LNHNV and CDR2 YYDKDF (reference sequence). The CDR3 contains 14 residues. The CDR3 DNA reads as TGTGCCACCAGGGGTTACCGGGAGGGAGACGAGCAGTACTTC. Encoded protein: CATRGYREGDEQYF. Full variable domain (missing parts from reference TRBV15 and TRBJ2-7): DAMVIQNPRYQVTQFGKPVTLSCSQTLNHNVMYWYQQKSSQAPKLLFHYYDKDFNNEADTPDNFQSRRPNTSFCFLDIRSPGLGDTAMYLCATRGYREGDEQYFGPGTRLTVT.

The V call is TRBV11-2, the J call TRBJ1-1; D possibly corresponds to TRBD1 (5 bases). Trimming stripped 6 bases from V and 3 bases from J, with 17 bases between. This CDR3 is built from 15 residues. CDR1 and CDR2 (germline): SGHAT, FQNNGV. CDR3 loop: CASRRPGGRYTEAFF. The CDR3 nucleotides are TGTGCCAGCAGAAGACCCGGGGGACGGTACACTGAAGCTTTCTTT. Full variable domain (outside the CDR3, taken from reference TRBV11-2 and TRBJ1-1): EAGVAQSPRYKIIEKRQSVAFWCNPISGHATLYWYQQILGQGPKLLIQFQNNGVVDDSQLPKDRFSAERLKGVDSTLKIQPAKLEDSAVYLCASRRPGGRYTEAFFGQGTRLTVV.

Points on this clone: Within the sample, other DNA sequences also encode this same CDR3. The J gene is TRBJ2-3, the V gene TRBV5-1; D might be TRBD1 (6 bases). The CDR3 contains 14 residues. Per the germline V gene, CDR1 is SGHRS and CDR2 is YFSETQ. V shed 2 bases and J shed 0 bases, with 7 bases lying between them. CDR3 DNA: TGCGCCAGCAGCTTAGGGGGAAGCACAGATACGCAGTATTTT. This gives the protein CASSLGGSTDTQYF.

The chain links TRBV29-1 to TRBJ1-2; D remains unclear. In germline, CDR1 is SQVTM, CDR2 ANQGSEA. V was pared by 3 bases and J by 4 bases, with 9 bases between. The CDR3 is made up of 12 amino acids. The CDR3 spells CSVEVSGYGYTF. The CDR3 coding sequence is TGCAGCGTTGAGGTCTCCGGCTATGGCTACACCTTC.

The V gene is TRBV11-1, the J gene TRBJ2-1, with a tentative D call TRBD1 (6 bases). The CDR3 runs 14 residues. Germline CDR1 SGHAT, CDR2 FQDESV (reference sequence). The V gene lost 5 bases and the J gene lost 7 bases, with 15 bases spanning the gap. CDR3 amino acids: CASSPYPRGNEQFF. The CDR3 DNA reads TGTGCCAGCAGCCCCTACCCCAGGGGTAATGAGCAGTTCTTC.

The genes are TRBV10-3 and TRBJ2-5, with 7 bases aligning to TRBD1. Germline assignment: CDR1 ENHRY and CDR2 SYGVKD. CDR3 length equals 14 residues. The junction had 8 bases not matched to a gene; V was cut back by 6 bases and J by 4 bases. The CDR3 sequence is CAIRGDRPGETQYF. Written as DNA, the CDR3 is TGTGCCATCAGGGGGGACAGACCCGGAGAGACCCAGTACTTC.

The V and J genes are TRBV7-9 and TRBJ2-5, with 7 nucleotides matching TRBD1. Looked up from germline, CDR1 is SEHNR and CDR2 is FQNEAQ (reference sequence). Losses at the gene ends were 4 bases for V and 2 bases for J; bases not matched to a gene: 10. The CDR3 spans 16 residues. The CDR3 coding sequence is TGTGCCAGCAGCTCCCGCTTCAAGACAGGGCAAGAGACCCAGTACTTC. Residues: CASSSRFKTGQETQYF.

The V gene is TRBV7-3, the J gene TRBJ2-3; 12 positions match TRBD2. CDR3 length: 18 residues. V lost 1 base and J lost 4; bases outside the gene matches: 9. Germline lookup yields CDR1 SGHTA and CDR2 FQGTGA. Written as DNA, the CDR3 is TGTGCCAGCAGCTTAAACGGTCTAGCGGGAGGGCCTTCAGATACGCAGTATTTT. Translation: CASSLNGLAGGPSDTQYF.

This chain joins TRBV28 and TRBJ2-1; D unclear. The CDR3 extends over 14 amino acids. Trimming stripped 4 bases from V and 4 bases from J, with 11 bases between. CDR1 and CDR2 from the germline V gene are MDHEN and SYDVKM. The CDR3 spells CASSSNNGYNEQFF. The CDR3 DNA reads as TGTGCCAGCAGTTCAAACAACGGTTACAATGAGCAGTTCTTC.

A remark on this clone: This same CDR3 is encoded by further DNA sequences in the sample. The chain recombines TRBV5-1 with TRBJ2-1; possibly TRBD2 for D (5 bases). The CDR3 runs to 12 residues. From germline, CDR1 is SGHRS and CDR2 YFSETQ. V shed 4 bases and J shed 6 bases, with 8 bases lying between them. The CDR3 DNA is TGCGCCAGCAGCCTCGCGGGCAATGAGCAGTTCTTC. Its protein product is CASSLAGNEQFF.

The chain combines TRBV28 with TRBJ2-7; 7 bases match TRBD1. This CDR3 contains 17 residues. CDR1 and CDR2 (germline): MDHEN, SYDVKM. The V segment lost 3 bases and the J segment 2 bases; nucleotides outside the gene matches: 13. CDR3 in amino acids: CASSFPLGRTGTYEQYF. As DNA, the CDR3 is TGTGCCAGCAGTTTCCCGCTCGGTAGGACAGGAACCTACGAGCAGTACTTC.